The 4 T cell receptor beta chains listed next were all sequenced from one sample in a study of CD8 T cells in ankylosing spondylitis. Overall study results and limits: Eight or nine highly homologous variants made up a TCR beta motif that seemed to typify ankylosing spondylitis blood.

These receptors have no identified antigens. TCRdb passed the 5' RACE reads through MiXCR, listing each CDR3 protein once. Of 100,000 to 150,000 distinct CDR3 sequences listed, 17% were seen once; the top ten hold roughly 30%. The sequenced material came from blood, either unsorted or a sorted T cell fraction (not recorded which). These TCRs come from a male donor with ankylosing spondylitis.

This chain joins TRBV19 and TRBJ2-7; weak D call: TRBD1 (5 bases). Germline loops: CDR1 LNHDA, CDR2 SQIVND (reference sequence). CDR3 length: 16 residues. The ends were cut back, 4 bases at V and 3 bases at J, with 19 bases in the middle. For the CDR3, the DNA is TGTGCCAGTAGTACCGACAGCGTGGCAGCTGACTACGAGCAGTACTTC. Its translation: CASSTDSVAADYEQYF.

The chain has TRBV19 and TRBJ2-4; 7 nucleotides line up with TRBD2. CDR3 length: 18 amino acids. The junction had 9 bases not matched to a gene; V was cut back by 0 bases and J by 1 base. Germline V gene lookup returns CDR1 LNHDA and CDR2 SQIVND (reference sequence). The CDR3 region has the DNA TGTGCCAGTAGTATAGACCTAGCGGAATCACCGGCCAAAAACATTCAGTACTTC. It yields the protein CASSIDLAESPAKNIQYF.

CDR3 sequence: CASSPIRGLAEAFF. The CDR3 DNA sequence: TGTGCCAGCAGTCCTATCAGGGGGTTGGCTGAAGCTTTCTTT. The V gene is TRBV28, the J gene TRBJ1-1; 7 bases align to TRBD1. The CDR3 totals 14 residues. After removal of 5 bases from V and 6 bases from J, the junction contained 9 bases not matched to a gene. Germline loops: CDR1 MDHEN, CDR2 SYDVKM.

CDR3 region: CASGPGTLTGELFF. The CDR3 DNA follows: TGTGCCAGCGGCCCCGGGACCCTCACCGGGGAGCTGTTTTTT. The chain carries TRBV5-6 and TRBJ2-2, with D possibly called TRBD1 or TRBD2 (5 bases each). The germline gives CDR1 SGHDT, CDR2 YYEEEE. V was shortened by 7 bases and J by 4 bases, with 14 bases between the two germline ends. The CDR3 length is 14 residues.